This T cell receptor (beta chain) was recorded in a study of cytomegalovirus exposure and HLA in healthy donors. As regards this clone: Its antigen is undetermined.

Broader study findings: Later analysis showed TCR association rates varying by HLA locus, highest for DRB1 and lowest for HLA-C.

With 60 Vbeta and 13 Jbeta primers, the PCR was carried out. Measured with immunoSEQ multiplex PCR; TCRdb has only the in-frame clones, and not every one. The sample contains around 260,000 clones, about four fifths of which appear only once. Trimming took 1 base from V and 1 from J, leaving 5 bases between them. The CDR3 consists of 13 residues. Germline V gene data show CDR1 as SGHDT and CDR2 as YYEEEE. The TCR originated in a girl aged 2 to 9 in good health and CMV-seronegative. Input material: PBMCs. The chain employs TRBV5-6 and TRBJ1-1; unclear D gene. The CDR3: CASSLQQNTEAFF. CDR3 DNA sequence: TGTGCCAGCAGCTTGCAACAGAACACTGAAGCTTTCTTT.